Each of the 17 T cell receptor beta chains below was sequenced from the same sample in a study of blood T cell repertoires in COVID-19. The data were produced by immunoSEQ multiplex PCR, yet TCRdb's version contains in-frame clones alone and is incomplete. The table lists about 140,000 clones, more than 75% of them singletons, with 5% in the top ten. Sequences were obtained from peripheral blood. The receptors here all came from a woman aged 50 to 60 with acute or convalescent COVID-19.

The chain couples TRBV6-5 to TRBJ1-1; possibly TRBD1 for D (6 bases). The CDR3 sequence is 12 residues long. V lost 0 bases, J lost 9 bases, and 8 bases lay in between. CDR1 MNHEY and CDR2 SVGAGI come from the germline V gene. CDR3 nucleotides: TGTGCCAGCAGTTACTCGGGACATCAAGCTTTCTTT. Encoded protein: CASSYSGHQAFF.

V gene TRBV5-6 combines with J gene TRBJ1-1, with D perhaps matching TRBD1 (6 bases). V lost 2 bases and J 4 bases, leaving 15 bases between the germline ends. Germline CDR1 and CDR2: SGHDT and YYEEEE. The CDR3 has 15 residues. The CDR3 is CASSFPLGASTEAFF. As DNA, the CDR3 is TGTGCCAGCAGCTTTCCACTGGGGGCCAGCACTGAAGCTTTCTTT.

This chain joins TRBV7-8 and TRBJ1-5; D unclear. Germline V CDR1 and CDR2: SGHVS, FQNEAQ. The ends were cut back, 2 bases at V and 0 bases at J, with 5 bases in the middle. CDR3 length: 14 residues. The CDR3 DNA sequence: TGTGCCAGCAGCTTACGGGATAGCAATCAGCCCCAGCATTTT. Its protein is CASSLRDSNQPQHF.

This chain joins TRBV5-1 and TRBJ2-2, with TRBD2 matching over 10 bases. This CDR3 has 15 residues. Trimming cost V 4 bases and J 5 bases; bases outside gene matches: 5. Per germline, CDR1 SGHRS and CDR2 YFSETQ. Here the CDR3 reads CASSMGLARTGELFF. CDR3 bases: TGCGCCAGCAGCATGGGACTAGCGAGGACCGGGGAGCTGTTTTTT.

This clone was picked up a small number of times. The chain uses TRBV18 and TRBJ2-7; 8 nucleotides align to TRBD1. The V segment lost 10 bases and the J segment 5 bases; nucleotides outside the gene matches: 10. The CDR3 spans 13 residues. Germline V CDR1 and CDR2: KGHSH, LQKENI. The CDR3: CATKQGGGDEQYF. In DNA form, the CDR3 reads TGTGCCACAAAACAGGGGGGCGGAGACGAGCAGTACTTC.

This clone was recorded only once. As DNA, the CDR3 is TGTGCCAGCAGCAAAGGCCGACTAGCGGGTGGTGAGCAGTTCTTC. Amino acid sequence: CASSKGRLAGGEQFF. The chain carries TRBV11-3 and TRBJ2-1; 10 nucleotides match TRBD2. J lost 9 bases, V lost 5 bases, and 10 bases had no gene match. From germline, CDR1 is SGHNT and CDR2 YENEEA. This CDR3 comprises 15 residues.

The rearrangement links TRBV30 to TRBJ1-1, with 8 bases fitting TRBD1. The germline V gene has CDR1 GTSNPN and CDR2 SVGIG (reference sequence). This CDR3 has 15 amino acids. V lost 4 bases to trimming and J lost 8 bases; unmatched junction nucleotides: 15. This CDR3 is CAWTLGRQGSREAFF. In DNA, the CDR3 is TGTGCCTGGACATTGGGGAGACAGGGGTCGCGGGAAGCTTTCTTT.

Of note for this clone: Compared with germline, one end of the junction differs, possibly owing to a read error. This chain connects TRBV19 to TRBJ1-2; D call uncertain. CDR1 and CDR2 from the germline V gene are LNHDA and SQIVND (reference sequence). The CDR3 is made up of 12 amino acids. The CDR3, as DNA: TGTGCCAGTGCTTCGATGGGCTATGGCTACATCTTC. Encoded protein: CASASMGYGYIF.

The rearrangement links TRBV12-3 or TRBV12-4 to TRBJ1-3; D is unclear. The CDR3 covers 13 residues. Trimming shortened V by 5 bases and J by 0 bases, and 5 bases separated the two germline ends. CDR3 residues: CASSPYSGNTIYF. The DNA for the CDR3 is TGTGCCAGCAGTCCCTACTCTGGAAACACCATATATTTT.

V usage is TRBV7-3 and J usage is TRBJ2-2, with TRBD1 identical over 7 bases. There are 16 residues in the CDR3. From germline, CDR1 is SGHTA and CDR2 FQGTGA. The J segment lost 0 bases and the V segment lost 1 base, leaving 2 bases of the junction unmatched. The CDR3 protein is CASSLRGTANTGELFF. The CDR3 region has the DNA TGTGCCAGCAGCTTAAGGGGGACAGCGAACACCGGGGAGCTGTTTTTT.

The chain has TRBV28 and TRBJ2-3; maybe TRBD1 (6 bases). Germline-derived CDR1 and CDR2 are MDHEN and SYDVKM. Trimming took 8 bases from V and 2 from J, leaving 11 bases between them. This CDR3 contains 13 residues. The CDR3 nucleotides read TGTGCCAGCGGAGACAGGTCCACAGATACGCAGTATTTT. Its protein product is CASGDRSTDTQYF.

This chain uses TRBV5-1 with TRBJ1-3, with D hard to call. Germline V gene sequence: CDR1 SGHRS, CDR2 YFSETQ. The CDR3 totals 12 residues. V dropped 5 bases and J dropped 1 base, with 4 bases sitting between them. CDR3 sequence: CASRSSGNTIYF. The CDR3 DNA reads TGCGCCAGCAGATCTTCTGGAAACACCATATATTTT. Supplemented by reference TRBV5-1 and TRBJ1-3, the full variable domain reads KAGVTQTPRYLIKTRGQQVTLSCSPISGHRSVSWYQQTPGQGLQFLFEYFSETQRNKGNFPGRFSGRQFSNSRSEMNVSTLELGDSALYLCASRSSGNTIYFGEGSWLTVV.

There are a few counts of this clone. The genes are TRBV11-1 and TRBJ2-2, with D possibly matching TRBD2 (6 bases). This CDR3 region has 15 residues. CDR1 and CDR2 from the germline V gene are SGHAT and FQDESV (reference sequence). The V and J ends lost 5 bases and 4 bases respectively, with 14 bases between them. In DNA form, the CDR3 reads TGTGCCAGCAGCCTCCGGGACTGGGGCACCGGGGAGCTGTTTTTT. This encodes CASSLRDWGTGELFF.

The chain has TRBV19 and TRBJ1-3; D uncertain. This CDR3 is 14 amino acids long. CDR1 is LNHDA, CDR2 SQIVND, per germline (reference sequence). Trimming shortened V by 4 bases and J by 0 bases, and 7 bases separated the two germline ends. The CDR3 sequence: CASSKDYSGNTIYF. CDR3 nucleotide sequence: TGTGCCAGTAGTAAAGACTACTCTGGAAACACCATATATTTT. Looking up the rest from reference TRBV19 and TRBJ1-3 gives the full variable domain: DGGITQSPKYLFRKEGQNVTLSCEQNLNHDAMYWYRQDPGQGLRLIYYSQIVNDFQKGDIAEGYSVSREKKESFPLTVTSAQKNPTAFYLCASSKDYSGNTIYFGEGSWLTVV.

The V gene is TRBV6-5, the J gene TRBJ1-1; weak D call: TRBD1 (6 bases). Per germline, CDR1 MNHEY and CDR2 SVGAGI. The V end was cut by 7 bases, the J end by 7 bases, with 19 bases between. CDR3 length: 14 amino acids. The CDR3 protein is CASTPGNGQLEAFF. In nucleotides, the CDR3 is TGTGCCAGCACCCCAGGTAATGGACAGCTTGAAGCTTTCTTT.

The chain has TRBV5-3 and TRBJ1-6; the match to TRBD1 covers 9 bases. TRBV5-3 carries the ORF label, with uncertain function. With V trimmed by 0 bases and J by 9 bases, 7 bases remained unmatched. This CDR3 has 16 amino acids. In nucleotides, the CDR3 is TGTGCCAGAAGCTTGGGGATAACAGGGGGCTGTTCACCCCTCCACTTT. This gives the protein CARSLGITGGCSPLHF.

This chain uses TRBV7-2 with TRBJ2-2; 12 nucleotides align to TRBD2. In germline, CDR1 is SGHTA, CDR2 FQGNSA. V lost 6 bases, J lost 6 bases, and 2 bases stayed unmatched. This CDR3 contains 14 residues. The DNA for the CDR3 is TGTGCCAGCAGGTCTAGCGGGGGGGCCGGGGAGCTGTTTTTT. Translated: CASRSSGGAGELFF. Based on the CDR3 plus reference TRBV7-2 and TRBJ2-2, the full variable domain is GAGVSQSPSNKVTEKGKDVELRCDPISGHTALYWYRQSLGQGLEFLIYFQGNSAPDKSGLPSDRFSAERTGGSVSTLTIQRTQQEDSAVYLCASRSSGGAGELFFGEGSRLTVL.